The 14 T cell receptor beta chains below all came from one sample that was sequenced in a study of identical twins. In TCRdb, the 5' RACE reads were re-called with MiXCR into one record per CDR3 protein. The table shows hundreds of thousands of distinct CDR3 sequences, with more than 9% occurring only once. The same sample was also studied in work on yellow fever vaccine responses in identical twins.

Sample: PBMCs. These receptors originate from a woman aged 18-35 years in good health.

This clonotype was observed a few times. V is TRBV24-1 and J is TRBJ2-7; no firm D call. Per germline, CDR1 KGHDR and CDR2 SFDVKD. With 4 bases removed from V and 3 bases from J, the gap between germline ends came to 6 bases. The CDR3 length is 12 residues. The CDR3 DNA reads TGTGCCACCAGTGACAAATACTACGAGCAGTACTTC. Translation gives CATSDKYYEQYF.

V and J are TRBV28 and TRBJ2-7, with D possibly TRBD1 on 5 matching bases. The CDR3 is made up of 15 amino acids. CDR1 and CDR2 (germline): MDHEN, SYDVKM. Trimming left V 3 bases short and J 0 bases short, with 12 bases between. In nucleotides, the CDR3 is TGTGCCAGCAGTTTGGGGCAGGCGTTCTCCTACGAGCAGTACGTC. It codes for CASSLGQAFSYEQYV.

The chain combines TRBV5-1 with TRBJ2-1; 8 bases align to TRBD2. The junction had 4 bases not matched to a gene; V was cut back by 2 bases and J by 3 bases. CDR1 and CDR2 (germline): SGHRS, YFSETQ. The CDR3 runs to 15 residues. Written as DNA, the CDR3 is TGCGCCAGCAGCTTCGGGGGGGACTACTACAATGAGCAGTTCTTC. Amino acids: CASSFGGDYYNEQFF.

This clonotype was observed a few times. The J gene is TRBJ1-1, the V gene TRBV12-3 or TRBV12-4; possible D gene TRBD1, 5 bases. V gave up 4 bases and J gave up 6 bases, with 15 bases separating them. This CDR3 contains 14 residues. CDR3 sequence (DNA): TGTGCCAGCAGTTGGAGTATGGGGCCCCCTGAAGCTTTCTTT. It codes for CASSWSMGPPEAFF.

This clonotype came up many times. V and J are TRBV12-3 or TRBV12-4 and TRBJ2-1, with 8 positions matching TRBD2. The CDR3 has 15 amino acids. The J segment lost 7 bases and the V segment lost 6 bases, leaving 11 bases of the junction unmatched. As DNA, the CDR3 is TGTGCCAGCAGATATCGAGCGGGAGCGGGAAATGAGCAGTTCTTC. The encoded protein is CASRYRAGAGNEQFF.

This clonotype was seen only a few times. The J gene is TRBJ2-1, the V gene TRBV2, with 16 bases lining up with TRBD2. Germline V CDR1 and CDR2: SNHLY, FYNNEI. The CDR3 runs to 16 residues. With 6 bases clipped from V and 2 bases from J, the junction kept 1 base outside the gene matches. CDR3 bases: TGTGCCAGCAGGGGACTAGCGGGAGGGACCTACAATGAGCAGTTCTTC. Translating it yields CASRGLAGGTYNEQFF.

In its sample, this clonotype was seen many times. V usage is TRBV5-6 and J usage is TRBJ2-5; a weak D match, TRBD1 (6 bases). V lost 4 bases and J lost 1, with 14 bases in between. The CDR3 length is 15 residues. CDR1 SGHDT and CDR2 YYEEEE come from the germline V gene. Written as DNA, the CDR3 is TGTGCCAGCAGCATCCTAACAGGGACCCAAGAGACCCAGTACTTC. It translates to CASSILTGTQETQYF. The full variable domain, rest sourced from reference TRBV5-6 and TRBJ2-5, is DAGVTQSPTHLIKTRGQQVTLRCSPKSGHDTVSWYQQALGQGPQFIFQYYEEEERQRGNFPDRFSGHQFPNYSSELNVNALLLGDSALYLCASSILTGTQETQYFGPGTRLLVL.

The V and J genes are TRBV7-6 and TRBJ2-2, with 12 bases matching TRBD2. The junction had 4 bases not matched to a gene; V was cut back by 1 base and J by 4 bases. The CDR3 length is 17 residues. Looked up from germline, CDR1 is SGHVS and CDR2 is FNYEAQ. The CDR3 loop reads CASSLGLAGVVTGELFF. Written as DNA, the CDR3 is TGTGCCAGCAGCTTAGGACTAGCGGGAGTTGTCACCGGGGAGCTGTTTTTT.

The genes are TRBV28 and TRBJ2-3; tentative D call: TRBD1 (6 bases). Germline V gene sequence: CDR1 MDHEN, CDR2 SYDVKM. The CDR3 loop spans 14 amino acids. The V end lost 6 bases, the J end lost 1 base, and 11 bases lay between the germline ends. The CDR3 sequence is CASRGASGTDTQYF. CDR3 DNA sequence: TGTGCCAGCAGGGGGGCCTCTGGCACAGATACGCAGTATTTT.

The chain is built from TRBV5-1 and TRBJ2-2; 7 bases line up with TRBD2. CDR3 length equals 16 residues. V lost 4 bases to trimming and J lost 4 bases; unmatched junction nucleotides: 10. Germline CDR1 is SGHRS and CDR2 is YFSETQ. For the CDR3, the DNA is TGCGCCAGCAGCGGGAGGGGCAGGTCCAGCACCGGGGAGCTGTTTTTT. Translation gives CASSGRGRSSTGELFF. Full variable domain (remainder filled in from reference TRBV5-1 and TRBJ2-2): KAGVTQTPRYLIKTRGQQVTLSCSPISGHRSVSWYQQTPGQGLQFLFEYFSETQRNKGNFPGRFSGRQFSNSRSEMNVSTLELGDSALYLCASSGRGRSSTGELFFGEGSRLTVL.

This clonotype came up a few times. The J gene is TRBJ2-2, the V gene TRBV7-3; 8 positions agree with TRBD2. In germline, CDR1 is SGHTA, CDR2 FQGTGA. The V and J ends lost 4 bases and 4 bases, in that order; junction bases with no gene match: 11. This CDR3 has 17 amino acids. The CDR3 is CASSSGLVGPRTGELFF. Written as DNA, the CDR3 is TGTGCCAGCAGCTCGGGACTAGTGGGGCCCCGCACCGGGGAGCTGTTTTTT.

CDR3 region: CASSHKQWARGEAFF. The DNA for the CDR3 is TGTGCCAGCAGTCATAAACAATGGGCAAGGGGTGAAGCTTTCTTT. The V and J genes are TRBV28 and TRBJ1-1, with D tentatively TRBD1 (5 bases). Trimming took 5 bases from V and 7 from J, leaving 20 bases between them. CDR1 is MDHEN and CDR2 is SYDVKM in the germline V gene. This CDR3 has 15 amino acids.

The chain recombines TRBV7-9 with TRBJ2-4; either TRBD1 or TRBD2 may supply D (5 bases each). Trimming cost V 5 bases and J 1 base, with 18 bases left between them. The CDR3 covers 17 residues. The V gene's germline CDR1 is SEHNR and CDR2 FQNEAQ (reference sequence). CDR3 protein: CASSQEGLLTAKNIQYF. The CDR3 DNA sequence: TGTGCCAGCAGCCAAGAGGGGCTCCTAACGGCCAAAAACATTCAGTACTTC. The full variable domain, rest sourced from reference TRBV7-9 and TRBJ2-4, is DTGVSQNPRHKITKRGQNVTFRCDPISEHNRLYWYRQTLGQGPEFLTYFQNEAQLEKSRLLSDRFSAERPKGSFSTLEIQRTEQGDSAMYLCASSQEGLLTAKNIQYFGAGTRLSVL.

This clonotype was seen only a few times. This chain uses TRBV20-1 with TRBJ1-1, with D maybe TRBD1 (5 bases). The CDR3 is 12 residues long. CDR1 is DFQATT and CDR2 is SNEGSKA in the germline V gene (reference sequence). V lost 4 bases and J 1 base, leaving 7 bases between the germline ends. For the CDR3, the DNA is TGCAGTGCTATCCAGGGGAACACTGAAGCTTTCTTT. Protein sequence: CSAIQGNTEAFF.